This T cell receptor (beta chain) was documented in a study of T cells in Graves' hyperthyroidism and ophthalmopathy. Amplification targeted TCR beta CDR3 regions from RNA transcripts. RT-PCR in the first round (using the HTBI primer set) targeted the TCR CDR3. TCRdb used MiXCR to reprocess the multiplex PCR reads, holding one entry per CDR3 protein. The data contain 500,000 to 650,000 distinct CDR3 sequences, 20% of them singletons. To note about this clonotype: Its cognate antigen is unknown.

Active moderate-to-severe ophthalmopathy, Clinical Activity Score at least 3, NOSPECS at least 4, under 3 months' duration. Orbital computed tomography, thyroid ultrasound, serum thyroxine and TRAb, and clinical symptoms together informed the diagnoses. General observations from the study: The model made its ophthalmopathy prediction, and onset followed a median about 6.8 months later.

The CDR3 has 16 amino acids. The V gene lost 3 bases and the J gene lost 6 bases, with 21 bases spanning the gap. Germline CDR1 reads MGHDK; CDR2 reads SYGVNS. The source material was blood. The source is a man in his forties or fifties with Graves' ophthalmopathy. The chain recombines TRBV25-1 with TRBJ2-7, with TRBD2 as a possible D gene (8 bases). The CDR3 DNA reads TGTGCCAGCAGTGAGTCGCCTTTAGCGGGACAGATCGAGCAGTACTTC. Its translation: CASSESPLAGQIEQYF.